The 20 T cell receptor beta chains presented below share a single source sample, sequenced in a study of blood T cell repertoires in COVID-19. Generated by immunoSEQ multiplex PCR, the TCRdb table keeps only in-frame clones and is missing some. The data hold about 150,000 clones, with 80% to 90% observed a single time. The sample comprised peripheral blood. The receptors were sampled from a human donor in a cohort sampled during active COVID-19.

The rearrangement links TRBV11-2 to TRBJ1-5; D call uncertain. This CDR3 has 13 amino acids. V lost 4 bases to trimming and J lost 2 bases, with 6 bases between them. Germline lookup yields CDR1 SGHAT and CDR2 FQNNGV. The CDR3 DNA reads TGTGCCAGCAGCTCCGTCGGCAATCAGCCCCAGCATTTT. Protein sequence: CASSSVGNQPQHF.

This clone showed up just a few times. The genes are TRBV6-5 and TRBJ1-5; 9 bases agree with TRBD1. The CDR3 is made up of 14 amino acids. V shed 5 bases, J shed 7 bases, and the junction held 6 bases outside the gene matches. Germline-derived CDR1 and CDR2 are MNHEY and SVGAGI. The CDR3 DNA reads as TGTGCCAGCAGTACCACAGGGGGCGGGCAGCCCCAGCATTTT. Translating it yields CASSTTGGGQPQHF.

The rearrangement joins TRBV28 to TRBJ1-3, with TRBD1 matching over 11 bases. Germline CDR1 MDHEN, CDR2 SYDVKM. This CDR3 is 17 amino acids long. The V and J ends lost 2 bases and 2 bases, in that order; junction bases with no gene match: 5. The CDR3 nucleotides are TGTGCCAGCAGTTTAATCGGGACAGGGGGTACTGGAAACACCATATATTTT. As protein: CASSLIGTGGTGNTIYF.

This chain joins TRBV2 and TRBJ2-7; the D is unclear. Germline V lookup: CDR1 SNHLY, CDR2 FYNNEI. V was pared by 5 bases and J by 1 base, with 6 bases between. This CDR3 region has 12 residues. As DNA, the CDR3 is TGTGCCAGCAGTCTTAGATCCTACGAGCAGTACTTC. The encoded protein is CASSLRSYEQYF.

CDR3 loop: CASNPGGDYNEQFF. Here the CDR3 DNA reads TGTGCCAGTAATCCGGGAGGGGACTACAATGAGCAGTTCTTC. The chain carries TRBV19 and TRBJ2-1, with TRBD2 matching over 8 bases. The CDR3 extends over 14 amino acids. The germline V gene has CDR1 LNHDA and CDR2 SQIVND (reference sequence). With V trimmed by 7 bases and J by 3 bases, 5 bases remained unmatched.

V and J are TRBV18 and TRBJ1-2; TRBD1 might be the D (6 bases). Trimming pared 0 bases from V and 6 bases from J, leaving 17 bases between. CDR3 length equals 16 residues. The germline V gene encodes CDR1 KGHSH and CDR2 LQKENI. CDR3 region: CASSPPSRGVDDGYTF. In DNA form, the CDR3 reads TGTGCCAGCTCACCACCAAGCAGGGGCGTGGACGATGGCTACACCTTC.

The rearrangement joins TRBV9 to TRBJ1-2, with a weak D call TRBD1 (6 bases). The germline V gene has CDR1 SGDLS and CDR2 YYNGEE. With 3 bases removed from V and 8 bases from J, the gap between germline ends came to 20 bases. This CDR3 comprises 15 residues. The CDR3, as DNA: TGTGCCAGCAGCGAGAACCCGACAGGAGCCCAGGGCTACACCTTC. It translates to CASSENPTGAQGYTF.

For this clone: At the DNA level, this CDR3 is encoded by other sequences in the same sample as well. This chain links TRBV6-5 with TRBJ1-2; no definite D call. CDR1 and CDR2 (germline): MNHEY, SVGAGI. Between the trimmed V and J ends, which lost 6 bases and 4 bases, there was a span of 6 bases. This CDR3 region has 11 residues. Here the CDR3 DNA reads TGTGCCAGCAGGGGCCTCTATGGCTACACCTTC. Its translation is CASRGLYGYTF.

This chain links TRBV10-2 with TRBJ1-4; 9 bases map to TRBD1. The length of the CDR3 is 14 residues. Per the germline V gene, CDR1 is WSHSY and CDR2 is SAAADI. V lost 3 bases, J lost 6 bases, and 2 bases stayed unmatched. The CDR3 DNA sequence: TGCGCCAGCAGTGAACAGGGGGCGTATGAAAAACTGTTTTTT. Encoded protein: CASSEQGAYEKLFF.

The chain uses TRBV19 and TRBJ2-1; 8 bases agree with TRBD2. Germline CDR1 is LNHDA and CDR2 is SQIVND (reference sequence). Trimming removed 2 bases from V and 5 bases from J; junction bases left unmatched: 5. The CDR3 is 15 residues long. The CDR3 loop reads CASSITSGGDNEQFF. The CDR3 region has the DNA TGTGCCAGTAGTATAACGAGCGGGGGAGACAATGAGCAGTTCTTC.

V usage is TRBV7-9 and J usage is TRBJ2-1, with 8 nucleotides matching TRBD1. The CDR3 is 16 residues long. Germline assignment: CDR1 SEHNR and CDR2 FQNEAQ (reference sequence). V was clipped by 4 bases and J by 7 bases; unmatched bases: 12. The CDR3 DNA is TGTGCCAGCAGCTCATCCTTGACAGGGGTGCGGAATGAGCAGTTCTTC. It codes for CASSSSLTGVRNEQFF.

The sample holds one count of this clone. This chain joins TRBV6-5 and TRBJ1-1; maybe TRBD1 (5 bases). V was trimmed by 2 bases and J by 8 bases, leaving 15 bases between them. The CDR3 spans 14 residues. The germline gives CDR1 MNHEY, CDR2 SVGAGI. The CDR3 reads CASSYGWEGLEAFF. As DNA, the CDR3 is TGTGCCAGCAGTTACGGTTGGGAGGGGCTCGAAGCTTTCTTT.

The rearrangement joins TRBV11-3 to TRBJ1-1; D is perhaps TRBD1 (5 bases). V lost 5 bases and J lost 3, with 10 bases in between. Germline V CDR1 and CDR2: SGHNT, YENEEA. The CDR3 length is 13 residues. As DNA, the CDR3 is TGTGCCAGCAGCAGCTCGGGGGACACTGAAGCTTTCTTT. The encoded protein is CASSSSGDTEAFF.

The chain is built from TRBV4-3 and TRBJ1-4; D gene unclear. This CDR3 is built from 16 residues. Germline values: CDR1 LGHNA, CDR2 YSLEER. V was trimmed by 1 base and J by 7 bases, leaving 16 bases between them. CDR3 DNA: TGCGCCAGCAGCCAAGTTCGGTCTCGAGGTGGTGAAAAACTGTTTTTT. It codes for CASSQVRSRGGEKLFF.

V is TRBV6-5 and J is TRBJ2-7, with D maybe TRBD2 (7 bases). Trimming shortened V by 7 bases and J by 5 bases, and 21 bases separated the two germline ends. The V gene's germline CDR1 is MNHEY and CDR2 SVGAGI. The CDR3 is made up of 15 amino acids. CDR3: CASTARGGGADEQYF. The DNA of the CDR3 is TGTGCCAGCACCGCAAGGGGAGGGGGGGCAGACGAGCAGTACTTC.

This chain joins TRBV5-1 and TRBJ1-1, with TRBD1 as a possible D gene (5 bases). V was pared by 0 bases and J by 0 bases, with 18 bases between. In germline, CDR1 is SGHRS, CDR2 YFSETQ. This CDR3 is 18 amino acids long. The CDR3 sequence is CASSLVYQTVSMNTEAFF. CDR3 DNA sequence: TGCGCCAGCAGCTTGGTATACCAGACAGTTTCGATGAACACTGAAGCTTTCTTT.

The rearrangement uses TRBV4-2 and TRBJ1-1; 10 bases match TRBD1. Germline V gives CDR1 LGHNA, CDR2 YNFKEQ. With V trimmed by 1 base and J by 9 bases, 11 bases remained unmatched. The CDR3 has 16 amino acids. For the CDR3, the DNA is TGTGCCAGCAGCCAAGCAACCGGGACAGGGGTTGGGAAAGCTTTCTTT. This gives the protein CASSQATGTGVGKAFF.

The chain joins TRBV3-1 (or the pseudogene TRBV3-2) to TRBJ1-1; D uncertain. Trimming cost V 3 bases and J 1 base, with 12 bases left between them. The CDR3 totals 15 residues. Per germline, CDR1 LGHDT and CDR2 YNNKEL (reference sequence). The CDR3: CASSQVLGRNTEAFF. The CDR3 nucleotides read TGTGCCAGCAGCCAGGTTCTTGGGAGGAACACTGAAGCTTTCTTT.

This clone was seen a handful of times. The chain is built from TRBV10-3 and TRBJ2-2, with D possibly matching TRBD1 (6 bases). CDR3 length: 14 amino acids. Germline lookup yields CDR1 ENHRY and CDR2 SYGVKD. Trimming cost V 6 bases and J 4 bases, with 12 bases left between them. The CDR3 reads CAIRRTVVTGELFF. In DNA form, the CDR3 reads TGTGCCATCAGAAGGACAGTCGTCACCGGGGAGCTGTTTTTT.

In this sample, this clone turned up a few times. The chain uses TRBV28 and TRBJ2-7, with TRBD2 matching over 7 bases. CDR3 length equals 13 residues. J lost 5 bases, V lost 9 bases, and 10 bases had no gene match. Germline-derived CDR1 and CDR2 are MDHEN and SYDVKM. CDR3 protein: CASREEGRNEQYF. The CDR3 region has the DNA TGTGCCAGTCGGGAGGAGGGGCGAAACGAGCAGTACTTC.